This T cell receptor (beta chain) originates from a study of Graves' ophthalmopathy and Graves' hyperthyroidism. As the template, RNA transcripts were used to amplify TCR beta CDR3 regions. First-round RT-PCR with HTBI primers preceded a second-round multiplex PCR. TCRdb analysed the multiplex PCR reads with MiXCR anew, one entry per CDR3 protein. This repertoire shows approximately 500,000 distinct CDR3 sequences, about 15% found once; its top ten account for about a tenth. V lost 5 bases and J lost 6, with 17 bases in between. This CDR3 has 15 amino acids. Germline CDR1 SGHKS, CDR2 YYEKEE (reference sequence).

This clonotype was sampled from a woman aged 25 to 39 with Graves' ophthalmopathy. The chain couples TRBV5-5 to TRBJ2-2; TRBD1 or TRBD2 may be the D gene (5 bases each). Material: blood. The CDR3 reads CASSPGPGDPGELFF. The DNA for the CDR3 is TGTGCCAGCAGTCCGGGGCCCGGAGATCCCGGGGAGCTGTTTTTT.